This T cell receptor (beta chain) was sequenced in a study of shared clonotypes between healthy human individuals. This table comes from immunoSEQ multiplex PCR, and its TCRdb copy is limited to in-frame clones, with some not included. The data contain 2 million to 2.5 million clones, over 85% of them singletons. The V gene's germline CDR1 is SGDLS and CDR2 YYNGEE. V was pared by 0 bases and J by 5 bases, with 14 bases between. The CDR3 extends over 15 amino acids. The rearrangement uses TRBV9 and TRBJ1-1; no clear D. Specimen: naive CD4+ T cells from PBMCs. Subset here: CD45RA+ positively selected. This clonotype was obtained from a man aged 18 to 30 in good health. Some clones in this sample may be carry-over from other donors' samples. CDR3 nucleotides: TGTGCCAGCAGCGTAGATCCCTCGGGCGGGACTGAAGCTTTCTTT. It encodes CASSVDPSGGTEAFF. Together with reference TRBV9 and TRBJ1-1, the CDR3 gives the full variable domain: DSGVTQTPKHLITATGQRVTLRCSPRSGDLSVYWYQQSLDQGLQFLIQYYNGEERAKGNILERFSAQQFPDLHSELNLSSLELGDSALYFCASSVDPSGGTEAFFGQGTRLTVV.